These T cell receptor beta chains were read from a single sample in a study of blood T cell repertoires in COVID-19. Data came from immunoSEQ multiplex PCR; TCRdb stores just in-frame clones and leaves some out. The table records more than 45,000 clones, roughly 87% of them present only once. The specimen sequenced was peripheral blood. Every receptor here comes from a human donor with active COVID-19. The donor label of this sample is uncertain. Both conserved end residues are part of each CDR3. D genes are given only for firm matches. For some rows the clone size is stated as once, few or many, or as a class when expanded; others skip it.

V gene	clone size	D gene	J gene	CDR3 protein	CDR3 DNA
TRBV3-1/TRBV3-2	few	-	TRBJ1-5	CASSQDRETVAHF	TGTGCCAGCAGCCAAGATCGGGAAACGGTCGCGCATTTT
TRBV19	once	TRBD1	TRBJ1-5	CASSRDRVDSNQPQHF	TGTGCCAGTAGTAGGGACAGGGTGGATAGCAATCAGCCCCAGCATTTT
TRBV10-3	few	-	TRBJ1-1	CAISESTQVWAFF	TGTGCCATCAGCGAGTCGACACAGGTTTGGGCTTTCTTT
TRBV19	-	-	TRBJ1-6	CASSDRNAAPLHF	TGTGCCAGTAGTGACCGGAACGCGGCACCCCTCCACTTT
TRBV11-2	-	-	TRBJ2-7	CASSLGDLSYEQYF	TGTGCCAGCAGCTTAGGCGACTTGTCCTACGAGCAGTACTTC
TRBV11-2	-	TRBD2	TRBJ2-3	CASSQRKHAGGITDTQYF	TGTGCCAGCAGCCAACGGAAGCACGCGGGGGGAATCACAGATACGCAGTATTTT
TRBV13	-	-	TRBJ2-7	CASSSGQYEQYF	TGTGCCAGCAGCTCCGGACAGTACGAGCAGTACTTC
TRBV5-8	once	TRBD2	TRBJ2-7	CASSPWEAGDLLAEQYF	TGTGCCAGCAGTCCTTGGGAAGCGGGGGACCTCCTAGCCGAGCAGTACTTC
TRBV7-9	-	-	TRBJ1-3	CASSLASVNTIYF	TGTGCCAGCAGCTTAGCTTCCGTGAACACCATATATTTT
TRBV7-8	few	-	TRBJ2-1	CASSPQGYNEQFF	TGTGCCAGCAGCCCACAGGGCTACAATGAGCAGTTCTTC
TRBV18	-	TRBD1	TRBJ1-3	CASSPLPGGTGSTGNTIYF	TGTGCCAGCTCACCTCTGCCTGGGGGGACAGGGTCCACTGGAAACACCATATATTTT
TRBV21-1	-	-	TRBJ1-1	CASSRGGETTSDVNTEAFF	TGTGCCAGCAGCAGGGGGGGAGAGACCACTAGTGATGTGAACACTGAAGCTTTCTTT
TRBV4-3	-	-	TRBJ1-1	CASSQVLFGNTEAFF	TGCGCCAGCAGCCAAGTACTCTTTGGGAACACTGAAGCTTTCTTT
TRBV7-3	once	TRBD1	TRBJ2-7	CASSFDRDYEQYF	TGTGCCAGCAGCTTCGACAGGGACTACGAGCAGTACTTC
TRBV19	-	-	TRBJ2-7	CASSIGLQGRNEQYF	TGTGCCAGTAGTATCGGTTTGCAGGGCAGGAACGAGCAGTACTTC
TRBV27	medium-sized	-	TRBJ1-6	CASSFSSLSNSPLHF	TGTGCCAGCAGTTTTTCTAGTTTGAGCAATTCACCCCTCCACTTT
TRBV4-2	-	-	TRBJ2-1	CASSQGLGEMNEQFF	TGTGCCAGCAGCCAAGGCCTCGGGGAGATGAATGAGCAGTTCTTC
TRBV7-2	-	TRBD2	TRBJ2-3	CASSLGLAGIVGDTQYF	TGTGCCAGCAGCTTAGGACTAGCGGGGATTGTAGGAGATACGCAGTATTTT
TRBV12-3/TRBV12-4	-	-	TRBJ2-7	CASRSGPYEQYF	TGTGCCAGCAGGTCAGGCCCCTACGAGCAGTACTTC
TRBV11-2	-	-	TRBJ1-1	CASSLDIGVGTEAFF	TGTGCCAGCAGCTTAGATATCGGGGTAGGGACTGAAGCTTTCTTT
TRBV6-4	-	-	TRBJ1-5	CASSYQIYSNQPQHF	TGTGCCAGCAGTTACCAGATTTATAGCAATCAGCCCCAGCATTTT
TRBV3-1/TRBV3-2	-	-	TRBJ1-6	CASSLNPTGSSPSPLHF	TGTGCCAGCAGCCTGAATCCAACAGGGAGTTCCCCTTCACCCCTCCACTTT
TRBV6-1	once	-	TRBJ1-1	CASSEYPGTEAFF	TGTGCCAGCAGTGAGTATCCCGGTACTGAAGCTTTCTTT
TRBV6-5	-	-	TRBJ2-5	CASLGVGSRETQYF	TGTGCCAGCCTAGGGGTGGGGTCTAGGGAGACCCAGTACTTC
TRBV7-2	-	-	TRBJ2-5	CASSLGRGSETQYF	TGTGCCAGCAGCCTAGGGCGCGGTTCTGAGACCCAGTACTTC
TRBV9	few	-	TRBJ1-4	CASSVAATNEKLFF	TGTGCCAGCAGCGTAGCTGCAACTAATGAAAAACTGTTTTTT
TRBV5-1	-	TRBD2	TRBJ2-3	CASSPTFGTSGGAGTDTQYF	TGCGCCAGCAGCCCCACCTTCGGGACTAGCGGGGGGGCTGGCACAGATACGCAGTATTTT
TRBV2	-	TRBD1	TRBJ1-6	CASRDRGPLHF	TGTGCCAGCAGAGACAGGGGACCCCTCCACTTT
TRBV4-1	-	TRBD2	TRBJ2-1	CASSQDRRGGFDEQFF	TGCGCCAGCAGCCAAGATCGCCGGGGGGGTTTCGATGAGCAGTTCTTC
TRBV6-5	-	TRBD1	TRBJ2-5	CASSQETGYETQYF	TGTGCCAGCAGCCAAGAGACAGGGTATGAGACCCAGTACTTC
TRBV23-1	-	TRBD1	TRBJ2-5	CASSQYRGSGETQYF	TGCGCCAGCAGTCAGTACAGGGGCTCTGGAGAGACCCAGTACTTC
TRBV5-8	-	TRBD2	TRBJ2-5	CASSLTSGGAERETQYF	TGTGCCAGCAGCTTGACTAGCGGGGGCGCAGAGCGGGAGACCCAGTACTTC
TRBV19	-	-	TRBJ2-1	CASTPGGNEQFF	TGTGCCAGCACCCCCGGGGGCAATGAGCAGTTCTTC
TRBV11-2	-	TRBD2	TRBJ2-5	CASSLAGGPSGETQYF	TGTGCCAGCAGCTTGGCGGGGGGGCCGTCCGGAGAGACCCAGTACTTC
TRBV5-1	-	TRBD1	TRBJ1-6	CASRSDRDRNSPLHF	TGCGCCAGCAGATCCGACAGGGACCGGAATTCACCCCTCCACTTT
TRBV7-2	-	TRBD1	TRBJ2-7	CASSLALTGGVREQYF	TGTGCCAGCAGCTTAGCGCTAACAGGGGGCGTTCGCGAGCAGTACTTC
TRBV5-1	-	TRBD1	TRBJ1-2	CASSRTGQGGGYTF	TGCGCCAGCAGCCGTACAGGACAGGGAGGAGGCTACACCTTC
TRBV7-8	-	TRBD1	TRBJ1-5	CASSPEGQGYSNQPQHF	TGTGCCAGCAGCCCAGAGGGACAGGGATATAGCAATCAGCCCCAGCATTTT
TRBV4-2	-	TRBD2	TRBJ2-1	CASSQEPTSSGVGNEQFF	TGTGCCAGCAGCCAAGAGCCGACTAGTAGCGGGGTGGGAAATGAGCAGTTCTTC
TRBV6-1	-	-	TRBJ2-5	CASSEIRKTQYF	TGTGCCAGCAGTGAAATTAGAAAGACCCAGTACTTC
TRBV19	-	-	TRBJ2-3	CASSPGDTQYF	TGTGCCAGTAGTCCCGGAGATACGCAGTATTTT
TRBV6-2/TRBV6-3	-	TRBD1	TRBJ1-2	CASSRGGTGSNYGYTF	TGTGCCAGCAGCCGGGGAGGGACAGGGAGCAACTATGGCTACACCTTC
TRBV15	-	TRBD2	TRBJ2-3	CATSRVSGRTSGGSDTQYF	TGTGCCACCAGCAGAGTTTCAGGTAGGACTAGCGGGGGATCAGATACGCAGTATTTT
TRBV18	-	-	TRBJ1-1	CASSPTPSNTEAFF	TGTGCCAGCTCACCCACACCTTCTAACACTGAAGCTTTCTTT
TRBV7-9	-	-	TRBJ1-4	CASSLRREDEKLFF	TGTGCCAGCAGCTTGAGGCGCGAGGATGAAAAACTGTTTTTT
TRBV18	-	-	TRBJ1-6	CASSRRAKDNSPLHF	TGTGCCAGCTCGCGGAGGGCCAAAGATAATTCACCCCTCCACTTT
TRBV9	once	TRBD2	TRBJ2-5	CASSVFGGGGPETQYF	TGTGCCAGCAGCGTATTCGGTGGCGGGGGGCCGGAGACCCAGTACTTC
TRBV19	-	TRBD2	TRBJ2-7	CASSHQASGGEQYF	TGTGCCAGTAGTCACCAGGCTAGCGGTGGCGAGCAGTACTTC
TRBV7-2	-	-	TRBJ2-1	CASSYHLGAEQEFF	TGTGCCAGCAGCTATCACCTTGGGGCCGAGCAGGAGTTCTTC
TRBV5-4	-	-	TRBJ2-3	CASSGLKDADTQYF	TGTGCCAGCTCGGGACTGAAGGATGCAGATACGCAGTATTTT
TRBV11-2	-	-	TRBJ1-5	CASSFGGSGQPQHF	TGTGCCAGCAGCTTCGGGGGGAGCGGCCAGCCCCAGCATTTT
TRBV4-1	-	TRBD2	TRBJ2-7	CASSLGTSGSYEQYF	TGCGCCAGCAGCCTCGGGACTAGCGGTTCCTACGAGCAGTACTTC
TRBV6-2/TRBV6-3	-	-	TRBJ1-6	CASSSAGVSYNSPLHF	TGTGCCAGCAGCTCCGCGGGCGTAAGCTATAATTCACCCCTCCACTTT